Listed here are 32 T cell receptor beta chains from one sample, sequenced in a study of blood T cell repertoires in COVID-19. The data were produced by immunoSEQ multiplex PCR, yet TCRdb's version contains in-frame clones alone and is incomplete. The sample lists some 87,000 clones, roughly four fifths occurring once. The material sequenced was peripheral blood. The receptors shown here come from a human donor in a cohort sampled during active COVID-19.

The chain joins TRBV19 to TRBJ1-4; TRBD1 is a possible D gene (6 bases). In germline, CDR1 is LNHDA, CDR2 SQIVND (reference sequence). This CDR3 is 15 amino acids long. The V and J ends lost 4 bases and 8 bases respectively, with 17 bases between them. DNA of the CDR3: TGTGCCAGTAGTACCTACAGGGTAGGAGGAGAAAAACTGTTTTTT. This translates into CASSTYRVGGEKLFF.

The chain has TRBV27 and TRBJ2-5, with TRBD1 matching over 7 bases. This CDR3 is built from 19 residues. The junction had 15 bases not matched to a gene; V was cut back by 1 base and J by 1 base. Per the germline V gene, CDR1 is MNHEY and CDR2 is SMNVEV (reference sequence). The CDR3 sequence is CASSLYFPRGMGLQETQYF. The CDR3 DNA is TGTGCCAGCAGTTTATATTTCCCCAGGGGGATGGGGCTCCAAGAGACCCAGTACTTC.

The V call is TRBV19, the J call TRBJ2-6, with 8 bases matching TRBD1. Trimming cost V 3 bases and J 2 bases; bases outside gene matches: 12. The CDR3 length is 19 residues. In germline, CDR1 is LNHDA, CDR2 SQIVND (reference sequence). The CDR3 reads CASSIKRTGFVAGANVLTF. As DNA, the CDR3 is TGTGCCAGTAGTATTAAGAGGACAGGGTTCGTGGCTGGGGCCAACGTCCTGACTTTC.

This chain links TRBV2 with TRBJ2-7, with D maybe TRBD1 (5 bases). Trimming pared 6 bases from V and 3 bases from J, leaving 18 bases between. This CDR3 spans 15 amino acids. CDR1 and CDR2 from the germline V gene are SNHLY and FYNNEI. As DNA, the CDR3 is TGTGCCAGCAGAAGAGAAGGGGCTAGGGGCTACGAGCAGTACTTC. It is translated as CASRREGARGYEQYF.

This chain connects TRBV5-1 to TRBJ2-1; D is perhaps TRBD2 (6 bases). Per the germline V gene, CDR1 is SGHRS and CDR2 is YFSETQ. V was cut by 4 bases and J by 1 base, with 9 bases left in between. This CDR3 is 14 amino acids long. The CDR3 is CASSPAGSYNEQFF. CDR3 sequence (DNA): TGCGCCAGCAGCCCAGCGGGTTCCTACAATGAGCAGTTCTTC.

This chain uses TRBV6-5 with TRBJ1-1, with D possibly being TRBD1 (5 bases). CDR1 and CDR2 from the germline V gene are MNHEY and SVGAGI. Trimming left V 2 bases short and J 7 bases short, with 14 bases between. The CDR3 runs to 14 residues. In DNA, the CDR3 is TGTGCCAGCAGTTACCGGGGCGGGGGGTATGAAGCTTTCTTT. Its protein is CASSYRGGGYEAFF.

The V and J genes are TRBV3-1 (or the pseudogene TRBV3-2) and TRBJ2-3, with a possible D match to TRBD2 (6 bases). V was pared by 6 bases and J by 3 bases, with 10 bases between. Germline loops: CDR1 LGHDT, CDR2 YNNKEL (reference sequence). This CDR3 is built from 13 residues. CDR3 DNA: TGTGCCAGCAGGCCGACTAGTACAGATACGCAGTATTTT. It specifies CASRPTSTDTQYF.

The chain carries TRBV5-4 and TRBJ1-1; TRBD1 matches 7 bases. This CDR3 contains 16 residues. The junction had 10 bases not matched to a gene; V was cut back by 4 bases and J by 1 base. From germline, CDR1 is SGHNT and CDR2 YYREEE (reference sequence). CDR3 DNA sequence: TGTGCCAGCAGCCGATGGGACAGAGGGAGGAACACTGAAGCTTTCTTT. Its translation: CASSRWDRGRNTEAFF. The complete variable domain, with remaining parts taken from reference TRBV5-4 and TRBJ1-1, reads ETGVTQSPTHLIKTRGQQVTLRCSSQSGHNTVSWYQQALGQGPQFIFQYYREEENGRGNFPPRFSGLQFPNYSSELNVNALELDDSALYLCASSRWDRGRNTEAFFGQGTRLTVV.

This clone is a singleton in its sample. The chain links TRBV10-3 to TRBJ2-3; 7 positions match TRBD1. The CDR3 consists of 14 residues. V lost 6 bases and J lost 3; bases outside the gene matches: 6. Germline CDR1 is ENHRY and CDR2 is SYGVKD. This chain's CDR3 is CAISVTGWTDTQYF. The CDR3, as DNA: TGTGCCATCAGCGTGACAGGGTGGACAGATACGCAGTATTTT.

The chain carries TRBV7-2 and TRBJ1-5; D is unclear. CDR1 and CDR2 from the germline V gene are SGHTA and FQGNSA. Trimming took off 4 bases at V and 3 bases at J, with 13 bases between the two ends. This CDR3 has 15 residues. Here the CDR3 reads CASSSSRGDNQPQHF. CDR3 in DNA: TGTGCCAGCAGCTCCTCACGCGGGGACAATCAGCCCCAGCATTTT. Looking up the rest from reference TRBV7-2 and TRBJ1-5 gives the full variable domain: GAGVSQSPSNKVTEKGKDVELRCDPISGHTALYWYRQSLGQGLEFLIYFQGNSAPDKSGLPSDRFSAERTGGSVSTLTIQRTQQEDSAVYLCASSSSRGDNQPQHFGDGTRLSIL.

For this clone: Germline is not matched at one junction end, which may reflect a read error. V usage is TRBV7-7 and J usage is TRBJ2-5; TRBD1 aligns across 8 bases. This CDR3 comprises 15 residues. Germline lookup yields CDR1 SSHAT and CDR2 FNYEAQ (reference sequence). In DNA, the CDR3 is TGTGCTAGCAGCTTCAATACGGACAGGGAAGAGACCCAGTACTTC. Protein product: CASSFNTDREETQYF.

The chain recombines TRBV5-1 with TRBJ2-3; 9 bases are a match to TRBD1. In germline, CDR1 is SGHRS, CDR2 YFSETQ. V lost 1 base to trimming and J lost 4 bases; unmatched junction nucleotides: 7. This CDR3 is 16 amino acids long. CDR3 bases: TGCGCCAGCAGCTTGCGGCAACAGGGGGCCGCAGATACGCAGTATTTT. It encodes CASSLRQQGAADTQYF.

J is TRBJ2-2 and V is TRBV10-3; tentative D call: TRBD1 (7 bases). CDR3 length equals 14 residues. V was cut by 10 bases and J by 7 bases, with 19 bases left in between. Germline CDR1 and CDR2: ENHRY and SYGVKD. CDR3 sequence (DNA): TGTGCCACCGCAAGACAGGGAGGTTTCGGGGAGCTGTTTTTT. This encodes CATARQGGFGELFF.

Notes on this clone: Other DNA sequences in the same sample also yield this CDR3. The V gene is TRBV5-1, the J gene TRBJ1-5; 7 nucleotides agree with TRBD1. This CDR3 comprises 15 residues. Germline trimming cut 0 bases from V and 3 bases from J; bases unmatched to any gene: 3. Germline CDR1 is SGHRS and CDR2 is YFSETQ. The CDR3 sequence: CASSLGQGDNQPQHF. The CDR3 nucleotides are TGCGCCAGCAGCTTGGGACAGGGCGACAATCAGCCCCAGCATTTT.

V usage is TRBV12-3 or TRBV12-4 and J usage is TRBJ2-7; D might be TRBD1 (6 bases). The ends were cut back, 4 bases at V and 3 bases at J, with 7 bases in the middle. The CDR3 sequence is 12 residues long. The CDR3 sequence: CASSSDSYEQYF. CDR3 sequence (DNA): TGTGCCAGCAGTTCGGACAGCTACGAGCAGTACTTC.

This clone was counted between two and nine times. V is TRBV19 and J is TRBJ1-5; D gene unclear. This CDR3 region has 12 residues. V lost 9 bases and J lost 0, with 6 bases in between. Germline V lookup: CDR1 LNHDA, CDR2 SQIVND (reference sequence). The CDR3 loop reads CASGDSNQPQHF. CDR3 coding DNA: TGTGCCAGCGGAGATAGCAATCAGCCCCAGCATTTT.

V is TRBV19 and J is TRBJ2-7; 10 nucleotides line up with TRBD1. Germline values: CDR1 LNHDA, CDR2 SQIVND (reference sequence). The CDR3 loop spans 14 amino acids. Trimming cost V 11 bases and J 1 base; bases outside gene matches: 8. CDR3 amino acids: CASHGQGGSYEQYF. DNA of the CDR3: TGTGCCTCCCACGGACAGGGGGGTTCCTACGAGCAGTACTTC.

This chain links TRBV7-6 with TRBJ1-2; no reliable D call. The CDR3 runs 13 residues. Germline V gene sequence: CDR1 SGHVS, CDR2 FNYEAQ. V was pared by 0 bases and J by 4 bases, with 6 bases between. The CDR3 DNA reads as TGTGCCAGCAGCTTAGCACAGAGCTATGGCTACACCTTC. Encoded protein: CASSLAQSYGYTF.

The chain links TRBV5-4 to TRBJ2-3; D gene ambiguous. The CDR3 runs 14 residues. The V and J ends lost 0 bases and 2 bases respectively, with 7 bases between them. Germline CDR1 and CDR2: SGHNT and YYREEE (reference sequence). The chain's CDR3 is CASSLDSDTDTQYF. The CDR3 DNA sequence: TGTGCCAGCAGCTTGGATTCAGACACAGATACGCAGTATTTT.

J is TRBJ2-7 and V is TRBV6-2 or TRBV6-3, with D maybe TRBD1 (6 bases). The CDR3 covers 16 residues. In germline, CDR1 is MNHEY, CDR2 SVGEGT. The V and J ends lost 2 bases and 4 bases respectively, with 18 bases between them. In DNA form, the CDR3 reads TGTGCCAGCAGTTACAATTTGCCGGGACAAATGTACGAGCAGTACTTC. The encoded protein is CASSYNLPGQMYEQYF.

DNA of the CDR3: TGTGCCAGCAGCTTAATGCGGGGGGGGATCCAAGAGACCCAGTACTTC. Its translation: CASSLMRGGIQETQYF. The chain combines TRBV11-1 with TRBJ2-5; 9 bases agree with TRBD2. CDR1 and CDR2 (germline): SGHAT, FQDESV (reference sequence). With V trimmed by 2 bases and J by 1 base, 5 bases remained unmatched. The CDR3 contains 16 residues.

The genes are TRBV18 and TRBJ2-7; D is unresolved. Germline V gene lookup returns CDR1 KGHSH and CDR2 LQKENI. With 4 bases removed from V and 3 bases from J, the gap between germline ends came to 16 bases. The CDR3 consists of 15 residues. The CDR3 coding sequence is TGTGCCAGCTCACAAGAGGCGAGCGCGCGCTACGAGCAGTACTTC. Translating gives CASSQEASARYEQYF.

The V gene is TRBV9, the J gene TRBJ2-5; D is perhaps TRBD1 (5 bases). V gave up 0 bases and J gave up 2 bases, with 5 bases separating them. The CDR3 spans 13 residues. CDR1 is SGDLS, CDR2 YYNGEE, per germline. The CDR3 bases are TGTGCCAGCAGCGTAGAGGGGCAAGAGACCCAGTACTTC. Its protein product is CASSVEGQETQYF.

The V call is TRBV19, the J call TRBJ1-2, with 10 bases that match TRBD1. V was pared by 10 bases and J by 8 bases, with 7 bases of the junction left unmatched. Germline V gene sequence: CDR1 LNHDA, CDR2 SQIVND (reference sequence). The CDR3 covers 12 residues. Here the CDR3 reads CATRDRGDGYTF. In DNA, the CDR3 is TGTGCCACCAGGGACAGGGGAGACGGCTACACCTTC.

V gene TRBV2 combines with J gene TRBJ2-5; possibly TRBD2 for D (5 bases). The ends were cut back, 3 bases at V and 6 bases at J, with 11 bases in the middle. There are 13 residues in the CDR3. Germline CDR1 reads SNHLY; CDR2 reads FYNNEI. For the CDR3, the DNA is TGTGCCAGCAGTGACATATACGGGAAGACCCAGTACTTC. This translates into CASSDIYGKTQYF.

The V and J genes are TRBV5-4 and TRBJ1-2; D call uncertain. Germline CDR1 SGHNT, CDR2 YYREEE (reference sequence). Trimming removed 0 bases at V and 3 bases at J, with 12 bases between. This CDR3 has 15 amino acids. Here the CDR3 reads CASSLGQTIYYGYTF. DNA for the CDR3: TGTGCCAGCAGCTTGGGCCAGACTATATACTATGGCTACACCTTC.

V is TRBV7-3 and J is TRBJ1-2; D remains unclear. The CDR3 totals 15 residues. CDR1 and CDR2 (germline): SGHTA, FQGTGA. V dropped 2 bases and J dropped 0 bases, with 10 bases sitting between them. CDR3 in amino acids: CASSLSAQTNYGYTF. Here the CDR3 DNA reads TGTGCCAGCAGCTTATCCGCGCAAACTAACTATGGCTACACCTTC.

CDR3 residues: CASRTPGLATDTQYF. The CDR3 coding sequence is TGTGCCAGCAGGACTCCGGGACTAGCTACGGATACGCAGTATTTT. V usage is TRBV9 and J usage is TRBJ2-3; TRBD2 matches 9 bases. The CDR3 is made up of 15 amino acids. The V and J ends lost 5 bases and 6 bases, in that order; junction bases with no gene match: 10. Germline V lookup: CDR1 SGDLS, CDR2 YYNGEE.

The CDR3 nucleotides are TGTGCCATCAGTGAGTCTCAGGGGATGGATTACACCTTC. It encodes CAISESQGMDYTF. The chain couples TRBV10-3 to TRBJ1-2, with a possible D match to TRBD1 (6 bases). Germline V gives CDR1 ENHRY, CDR2 SYGVKD. Between the trimmed V and J ends, which lost 0 bases and 11 bases, there was a span of 13 bases. The CDR3 covers 13 residues.

This clone was observed a handful of times. The rearrangement joins TRBV30 to TRBJ1-2; D unclear. Germline-derived CDR1 and CDR2 are GTSNPN and SVGIG (reference sequence). V gave up 0 bases and J gave up 11 bases, with 16 bases separating them. The CDR3 spans 13 residues. CDR3 bases: TGTGCCTGGAGTGTGATCGTGGGCGGGAGATACACCTTC. Amino acid sequence: CAWSVIVGGRYTF. The full variable domain, completed using reference TRBV30 and TRBJ1-2, is SQTIHQWPATLVQPVGSPLSLECTVEGTSNPNLYWYRQAAGRGLQLLFYSVGIGQISSEVPQNLSASRPQDRQFILSSKKLLLSDSGFYLCAWSVIVGGRYTFGSGTRLTVV.

The chain recombines TRBV28 with TRBJ1-6, with 9 bases aligning to TRBD1. Looked up from germline, CDR1 is MDHEN and CDR2 is SYDVKM. CDR3 length equals 15 residues. Germline trimming cut 5 bases from V and 8 bases from J; bases unmatched to any gene: 7. DNA of the CDR3: TGTGCCAGCAGTCCCTCCGGGACAGGGTATTCACCCCTCCACTTT. This encodes CASSPSGTGYSPLHF. Drawing the rest from reference TRBV28 and TRBJ1-6, the complete variable domain is DVKVTQSSRYLVKRTGEKVFLECVQDMDHENMFWYRQDPGLGLRLIYFSYDVKMKEKGDIPEGYSVSREKKERFSLILESASTNQTSMYLCASSPSGTGYSPLHFGNGTRLTVT.

The V call is TRBV12-5, the J call TRBJ2-3; 10 bases align to TRBD2. The junction had 3 bases not matched to a gene; V was cut back by 6 bases and J by 3 bases. This CDR3 comprises 14 residues. The germline gives CDR1 LGHNT, CDR2 FRNRAP. The CDR3 protein is CASGPGLATDTQYF. DNA for the CDR3: TGTGCTAGTGGGCCGGGACTAGCGACAGATACGCAGTATTTT.